A selection of T cell receptor beta chains follows, all from one sample in a study of T cell changes during pregnancy in multiple sclerosis. The protocol was immunoSEQ multiplex PCR, while the TCRdb copy is restricted to in-frame clones and leaves out a portion. The sample includes 50,000 to 65,000 clones, over 90% of them seen just once. This sample comprised peripheral blood, obtained in the first trimester of pregnancy. These receptors originate from a female donor with multiple sclerosis, enrolled in a pregnancy study. The CDR3 runs from the conserved cysteine through the conserved F or W. Fields, in order: clone size, D gene, J gene, V gene, CDR3 DNA, CDR3 protein. The D gene is left open where the match is weak. For some rows the clone size is stated as once, few or many, or as a class when expanded; others skip it.

NA TRBD1 TRBJ2-3 TRBV9 TGTGCCAGCACCTCAGACAGGGGCGACACAGATACGCAGTATTTT CASTSDRGDTDTQYF
NA NA TRBJ2-7 TRBV21-1 TGTGCCAGCAGCAAAGGGGCAGGGTCCTACGAGCAGTACTTC CASSKGAGSYEQYF
NA NA TRBJ1-2 TRBV25-1 TGTGCCAGCAGTCCCCCGGACACGGGTCGGGGGTATCTTGGCTACACCTTC CASSPPDTGRGYLGYTF
NA TRBD1 TRBJ2-3 TRBV2 TGTGCCAGCAGTGACCCCCGACAAATAGACAGGGACGGCACAGATACGCAGTATTTT CASSDPRQIDRDGTDTQYF
NA TRBD2 TRBJ2-5 TRBV5-6 TGTGCCAGCAGCTTGGGGGGGAGGGCCCAGTACTTC CASSLGGRAQYF
NA TRBD2 TRBJ2-7 TRBV10-3 TGTGCCATCAGTGGACATACGGGGGGAGCCTACGAGCAGTACTTC CAISGHTGGAYEQYF
NA NA TRBJ1-1 TRBV13 TGTGCCAGCAGCTTAGTGGACAGAAACACTGAAGCTTTCTTT CASSLVDRNTEAFF
NA NA TRBJ2-1 TRBV19 TGTGCCAGTAGTATAGAACCTAGTACCTCCTACAATGAGCAGTTCTTC CASSIEPSTSYNEQFF
once NA TRBJ2-1 TRBV5-6 TGTGCCAGCAGTCCCGGGACAAGGCCAAACAATGAGCAGTTCTTC CASSPGTRPNNEQFF
few NA TRBJ2-3 TRBV2 TGTGCCAGCAGTGAAGGCCGGACCAAACCGGGGGATACGCAGTATTTT CASSEGRTKPGDTQYF
NA NA TRBJ2-2 TRBV9 TGTGCCAGCAGCGTAGGGGGGGGACAGGCGCCGAACACCGGGGAGCTGTTTTTT CASSVGGGQAPNTGELFF
NA NA TRBJ2-3 TRBV6-5 TGTGCCAGCAGTTATGCGACACGGGGGGATACGCAGTATTTT CASSYATRGDTQYF
NA NA TRBJ1-6 TRBV7-2 TGTGCCAGCAGCTTAATCGGAAAGGGAGACGGTTCACCCCTCCACTTT CASSLIGKGDGSPLHF
NA NA TRBJ2-7 TRBV7-2 TGTGCCAGCAGTAGGGGGGCGGGGGACTACGAGCAGTACTTC CASSRGAGDYEQYF
NA TRBD2 TRBJ2-3 TRBV7-2 TGTGCCAGCAGCATACTAGCGGCAGATACGCAGTATTTT CASSILAADTQYF
NA NA TRBJ1-2 TRBV9 TGTGCCAGCAGCGTAGGGCAGGGTGCTTACTATGGCTACACCTTC CASSVGQGAYYGYTF
NA TRBD2 TRBJ2-7 TRBV4-2 TGTGCCAGCAGCCAAGGGGGACTAGCCGGAGAGCAGTACTTC CASSQGGLAGEQYF
NA TRBD2 TRBJ2-2 TRBV4-3 TGCGCCAGCAGCCCGAGGGAGGGGACCGGGGAGCTGTTTTTT CASSPREGTGELFF